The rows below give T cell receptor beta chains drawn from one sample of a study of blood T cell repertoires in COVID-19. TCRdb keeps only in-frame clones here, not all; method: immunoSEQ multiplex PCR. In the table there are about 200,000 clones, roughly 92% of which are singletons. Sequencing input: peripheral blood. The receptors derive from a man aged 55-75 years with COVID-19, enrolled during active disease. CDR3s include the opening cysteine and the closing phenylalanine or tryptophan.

CDR3 protein: CASSPRLERGNEQFF
J gene: TRBJ2-1
V gene: TRBV18
CDR3 length: 15

CDR3 protein: CATDPQGGSEAFF
J gene: TRBJ1-1
V gene: TRBV10-3
CDR3 length: 13

CDR3 protein: CASSQSFQPRGSYSGNTIYF
J gene: TRBJ1-3
V gene: TRBV23-1
CDR3 length: 20

CDR3 protein: CASSFSGTGNQPQHF
J gene: TRBJ1-5
V gene: TRBV7-2
CDR3 length: 15

CDR3 protein: CATSVSGGNTGELFF
J gene: TRBJ2-2
V gene: TRBV24-1
CDR3 length: 15

CDR3 protein: CATSRSQSGGYGYTF
J gene: TRBJ1-2
V gene: TRBV15
CDR3 length: 15

CDR3 protein: CASSTSSPTGELFF
J gene: TRBJ2-2
V gene: TRBV19
CDR3 length: 14

CDR3 protein: CSAKTTGELFF
J gene: TRBJ2-2
V gene: TRBV20-1
CDR3 length: 11

CDR3 protein: CASSSRSYEQYF
J gene: TRBJ2-7
V gene: TRBV12-3/TRBV12-4
CDR3 length: 12

CDR3 protein: CASSLGPGLSPMAFF
J gene: TRBJ1-1
V gene: TRBV27
CDR3 length: 15

CDR3 protein: CASSPRQRLQDYGYTF
J gene: TRBJ1-2
V gene: TRBV3-1/TRBV3-2
CDR3 length: 16

CDR3 protein: CASSRSDREVEAFF
J gene: TRBJ1-1
V gene: TRBV4-1
CDR3 length: 14

CDR3 protein: CASNRAGFEQPQHF
J gene: TRBJ1-5
V gene: TRBV19
CDR3 length: 14

CDR3 protein: CASSLAGQGLRSSPLHF
J gene: TRBJ1-6
V gene: TRBV7-9
CDR3 length: 17

CDR3 protein: CAISPGQRTDTQYF
J gene: TRBJ2-3
V gene: TRBV10-3
CDR3 length: 14

CDR3 protein: CSAGGDGYTF
J gene: TRBJ1-2
V gene: TRBV20-1
CDR3 length: 10

CDR3 protein: CASSYASIRGNEQFF
J gene: TRBJ2-1
V gene: TRBV6-5
CDR3 length: 15

CDR3 protein: CAWSEGLNTEAFF
J gene: TRBJ1-1
V gene: TRBV30
CDR3 length: 13

CDR3 protein: CASSPPAGLRLSNEQFF
J gene: TRBJ2-1
V gene: TRBV28
CDR3 length: 17

CDR3 protein: CASRLDRAKESYNEQFF
J gene: TRBJ2-1
V gene: TRBV7-6
CDR3 length: 17